Listed below are T cell receptor beta chains from one sample, sequenced in a study of T cells in Graves' hyperthyroidism and ophthalmopathy. TCRdb analysed the multiplex PCR reads with MiXCR anew, one entry per CDR3 protein. The sample holds about 180,000 distinct CDR3 sequences; 9.4% are singletons and the top ten take roughly a fifth. Sequenced: blood. The receptors come from a woman younger than 30 with Graves' hyperthyroidism that later progressed to Graves' ophthalmopathy. Both conserved end residues are part of each CDR3.

TRBV7-9	TRBJ2-5	CASSSYSGRALETQYF
TRBV7-8	TRBJ2-7	CASSLELGLAGDRDEQYF
TRBV27	TRBJ2-7	CASSRDRTYEQYF
TRBV6-2/TRBV6-3	TRBJ1-5	CASRTELSNQPQHF
TRBV28	TRBJ1-2	CASSILTGGYTF
TRBV28	TRBJ2-7	CASSFPLQGTYEQYF
TRBV2	TRBJ2-1	CASSEGAGAFTSYNEQFF
TRBV19	TRBJ2-6	CASSLHPGQGAGGANVLTF
TRBV20-1	TRBJ1-1	CSAREYATGSGTEAFF
TRBV4-2	TRBJ2-5	CASSQEVGYLETQYF
TRBV12-3/TRBV12-4	TRBJ2-7	CASRPGTVSYEQYF
TRBV10-3	TRBJ2-1	CAIRGQGNSYNEQFF
TRBV19	TRBJ1-1	CASSPRDREVEAFF
TRBV19	TRBJ1-1	CASHRGGIAEAFF
TRBV6-1	TRBJ1-4	CASSDSVTTNEKLFF